The present TCR beta chain was sequenced within a study of beta chain features in type 1 diabetes. General study results and limits: Among patients with Type 1 diabetes, TCRB CDR3s were moderately but significantly shorter in every one of the four CD4+ subsets.

Sorting of CD4+ naive, central memory, regulatory and stem cell-like memory cells was performed via CD45RO/CCR7/CD25/CD127/CD95/CD27. Reverse transcription of all isolated RNA meant that expressed TCRB transcripts were sequenced. This table comes from immunoSEQ multiplex PCR, and its TCRdb copy is limited to in-frame clones, with some not included. The table records about 710,000 clones, over 12% of them present only once. The sample holds a few counts of this clone. Its cognate antigen is unknown. Looked up from germline, CDR1 is SQVTM and CDR2 is ANQGSEA. Trimming removed 6 bases at V and 2 bases at J, with 11 bases between. The CDR3 is 12 amino acids.

The chain uses TRBV29-1 and TRBJ2-7; D call uncertain. The clonotype originates from a young man with type 1 diabetes. The sample was naive CD4+ T cells from blood. The CDR3 sequence is CSVQTLTYEQYF. Here the CDR3 DNA reads TGCAGCGTCCAGACACTAACCTACGAGCAGTACTTC.